The 9 T cell receptor beta chains reported below all come from one sample, sequenced in a study of T cell changes during pregnancy in multiple sclerosis. Assay used: immunoSEQ multiplex PCR; TCRdb lists only in-frame clones, some missing. There are fewer than 110,000 clones in the sample; about nine tenths occur only once, and 0.78% lies in the top ten. Sequenced material: peripheral blood, taken in the third trimester of pregnancy. Receptors were obtained from a female donor in good health, enrolled as a control in a pregnancy study.

This clone was seen just once. The chain links TRBV6-1 to TRBJ2-7; 12 bases match TRBD1. This CDR3 spans 15 amino acids. The germline CDR1 and CDR2 sequences are MNHNS and SASEGT. Trimming removed 5 bases from V and 4 bases from J; junction bases left unmatched: 6. The CDR3 coding sequence is TGTGCCAGCAGTTTCACGGGACAGGGGGCGTACGAGCAGTACTTC. Amino acid sequence: CASSFTGQGAYEQYF.

The V call is TRBV27, the J call TRBJ2-4, with D hard to call. CDR1 and CDR2 from the germline V gene are MNHEY and SMNVEV (reference sequence). This CDR3 is 11 amino acids long. Trimming took off 3 bases at V and 7 bases at J, with 4 bases between the two ends. The chain's CDR3 is CASSFSNIQYF. The CDR3 bases are TGTGCCAGCAGTTTTTCGAACATTCAGTACTTC.

As for this clone: The germline gene is not matched at one end of the junction; a read error may be the cause. The chain recombines TRBV6-5 with TRBJ1-1; no clear D. The CDR3 is 8 amino acids. Germline lookup yields CDR1 MNHEY and CDR2 SVGAGI. The CDR3 coding sequence is TGTGCCAGCAGTGAATCTCGGTTT. This gives the protein CASSESRF.

CDR3 nucleotides: TGTGCCAGCAGCTTAAGACTAGCGGGGGCCGGAGGGACCCAGTACTTC. This encodes CASSLRLAGAGGTQYF. The chain is built from TRBV11-2 and TRBJ2-5; TRBD2 aligns across 12 bases. The CDR3 consists of 16 residues. Trimming at V came to 2 bases and at J to 7 bases, leaving 8 bases not matched to a gene. The germline CDR1 and CDR2 sequences are SGHAT and FQNNGV.

This rearrangement joins TRBV19 to TRBJ2-6; no clear D. Germline CDR1 reads LNHDA; CDR2 reads SQIVND (reference sequence). Trimming shortened V by 1 base and J by 0 bases, and 4 bases separated the two germline ends. The CDR3 spans 15 residues. The CDR3 sequence: CASSIGVSGANVLTF. In DNA, the CDR3 is TGTGCCAGTAGTATAGGAGTCTCTGGGGCCAACGTCCTGACTTTC.

The rearrangement uses TRBV9 and TRBJ2-1; D call uncertain. The V and J ends lost 0 bases and 2 bases respectively, with 12 bases between them. CDR3 length: 16 residues. Germline CDR1 is SGDLS and CDR2 is YYNGEE. In nucleotides, the CDR3 is TGTGCCAGCAGCGTAGCTGGTAGCAAAACCTACAATGAGCAGTTCTTC. Translating gives CASSVAGSKTYNEQFF.

This chain links TRBV7-2 with TRBJ2-4; 10 bases align to TRBD2. The germline V gene has CDR1 SGHTA and CDR2 FQGNSA. The V segment lost 5 bases and the J segment 5 bases; nucleotides outside the gene matches: 3. The CDR3 length is 14 residues. DNA of the CDR3: TGTGCCAGCAGCCGCAGCGGGGGGGAAAACATTCAGTACTTC. Protein product: CASSRSGGENIQYF. Drawing the rest from reference TRBV7-2 and TRBJ2-4, the complete variable domain is GAGVSQSPSNKVTEKGKDVELRCDPISGHTALYWYRQSLGQGLEFLIYFQGNSAPDKSGLPSDRFSAERTGGSVSTLTIQRTQQEDSAVYLCASSRSGGENIQYFGAGTRLSVL.

The CDR3 DNA reads as TGCGCCAGCAGCCAAGGGACAGGGGTAGGCTACACCTTC. Its protein product is CASSQGTGVGYTF. V and J are TRBV4-1 and TRBJ1-2; 9 bases agree with TRBD1. CDR3 size: 13 residues. Per germline, CDR1 MGHRA and CDR2 YSYEKL. Trimming at V came to 1 base and at J to 8 bases, leaving 2 bases not matched to a gene.

The J gene is TRBJ1-1, the V gene TRBV11-3; 7 nucleotides line up with TRBD1. Germline CDR1 is SGHNT and CDR2 is YENEEA. This CDR3 comprises 14 residues. J gave up 5 bases and V 2 bases, and 5 bases lay outside the gene matches. CDR3 sequence reads: CASSLRTGRTEAFF. CDR3 bases: TGTGCCAGCAGCTTACGGACAGGCAGGACTGAAGCTTTCTTT.